This T cell receptor (beta chain) was identified during a study of cytomegalovirus exposure and HLA in healthy donors. Vbeta (60) and Jbeta (13) primers were used in the PCR. Method: immunoSEQ multiplex PCR; TCRdb's copy keeps in-frame clones and lacks some. The sample lists more than 110,000 clones; 80% to 85% were seen once. Per the germline V gene, CDR1 is SNHLY and CDR2 is FYNNEI. The CDR3 sequence is 13 residues long. V was trimmed by 8 bases and J by 5 bases, leaving 15 bases between them. The clonotype was recovered from a male donor in good health and CMV-seropositive. The chain has TRBV2 and TRBJ2-5, with a tentative D call TRBD2 (7 bases). Sequenced: PBMCs. The CDR3, as DNA: TGTGCCAGCCTCGGACTAGGGGGGGAGACCCAGTACTTC. Protein product: CASLGLGGETQYF.